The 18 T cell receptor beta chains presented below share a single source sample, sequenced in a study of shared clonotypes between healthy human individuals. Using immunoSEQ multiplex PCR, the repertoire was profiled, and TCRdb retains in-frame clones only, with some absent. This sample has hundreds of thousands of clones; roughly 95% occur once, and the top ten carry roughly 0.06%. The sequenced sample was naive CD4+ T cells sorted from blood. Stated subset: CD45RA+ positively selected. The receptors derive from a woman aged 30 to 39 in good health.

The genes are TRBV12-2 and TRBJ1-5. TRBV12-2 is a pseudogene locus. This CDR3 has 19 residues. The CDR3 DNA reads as TGTGCAAGTCGCTTACGTACCCCCTGGGGGACTTCTAGCAATCAGCCCCAGCATTTT. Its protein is CASRLRTPWGTSSNQPQHF.

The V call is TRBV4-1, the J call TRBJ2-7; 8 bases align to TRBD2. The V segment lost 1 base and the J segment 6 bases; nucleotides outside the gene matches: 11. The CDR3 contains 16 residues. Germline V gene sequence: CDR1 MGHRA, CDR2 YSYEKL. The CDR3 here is CASSQGTGGFFSEQYF. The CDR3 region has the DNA TGCGCCAGCAGCCAAGGAACGGGAGGGTTTTTTTCCGAGCAGTACTTC.

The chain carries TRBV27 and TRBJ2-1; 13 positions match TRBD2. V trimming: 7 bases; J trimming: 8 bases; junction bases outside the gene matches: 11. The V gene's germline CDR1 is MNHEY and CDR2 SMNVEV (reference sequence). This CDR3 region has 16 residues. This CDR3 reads CASTDLGLAGKHEQFF. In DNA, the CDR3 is TGTGCCAGCACCGACCTGGGACTAGCGGGAAAGCATGAGCAGTTCTTC.

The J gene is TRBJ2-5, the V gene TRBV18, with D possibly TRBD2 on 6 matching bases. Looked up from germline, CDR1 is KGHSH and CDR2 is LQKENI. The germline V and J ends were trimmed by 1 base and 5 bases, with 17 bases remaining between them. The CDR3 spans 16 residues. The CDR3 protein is CASSPRASGFRETQYF. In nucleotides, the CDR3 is TGTGCCAGCTCACCACGGGCCAGCGGGTTTCGGGAGACCCAGTACTTC.

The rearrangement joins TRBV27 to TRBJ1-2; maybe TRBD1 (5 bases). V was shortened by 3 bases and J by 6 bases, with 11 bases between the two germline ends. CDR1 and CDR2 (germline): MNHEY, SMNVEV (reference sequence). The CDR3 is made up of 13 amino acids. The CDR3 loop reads CASSFQGDDGYTF. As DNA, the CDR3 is TGTGCCAGCAGTTTCCAGGGAGACGATGGCTACACCTTC.

CDR3 coding DNA: TGTGCCAGCCGGGAACTAGCGGGAGGGGGGGGTACGCAGTATTTT. It translates to CASRELAGGGGTQYF. The chain combines TRBV28 with TRBJ2-3; 13 bases map to TRBD2. The ends lost 8 bases at V and 8 bases at J; junction bases unmatched: 10. There are 15 residues in the CDR3. Germline lookup yields CDR1 MDHEN and CDR2 SYDVKM.

The CDR3 region is CATSTRVADTQYF. The CDR3 nucleotides read TGTGCCACCAGCACGAGGGTAGCAGATACGCAGTATTTT. The genes are TRBV15 and TRBJ2-3; a weak D match, TRBD2 (5 bases). Germline CDR1 is LNHNV and CDR2 is YYDKDF (reference sequence). The CDR3 runs 13 residues. V lost 4 bases to trimming and J lost 4 bases, with 9 bases between them.

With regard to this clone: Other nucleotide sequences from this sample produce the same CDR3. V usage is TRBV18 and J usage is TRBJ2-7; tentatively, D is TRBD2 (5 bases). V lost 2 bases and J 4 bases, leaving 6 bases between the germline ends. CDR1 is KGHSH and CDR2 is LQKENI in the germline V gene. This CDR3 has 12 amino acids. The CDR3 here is CASSPEGYEQYF. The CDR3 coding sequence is TGTGCCAGCTCACCAGAGGGATACGAGCAGTACTTC.

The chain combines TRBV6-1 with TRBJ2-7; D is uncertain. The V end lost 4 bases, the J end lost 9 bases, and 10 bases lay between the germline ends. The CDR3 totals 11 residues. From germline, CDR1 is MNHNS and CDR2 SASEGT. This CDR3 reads CASSAPSRQYF. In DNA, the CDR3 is TGTGCCAGCAGTGCCCCAAGTAGGCAGTACTTC.

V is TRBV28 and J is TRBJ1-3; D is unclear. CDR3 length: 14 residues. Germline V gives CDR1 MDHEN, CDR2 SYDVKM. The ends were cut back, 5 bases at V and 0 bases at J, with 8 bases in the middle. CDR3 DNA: TGTGCCAGCAGTCCGCGGGGCTCTGGAAACACCATATATTTT. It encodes CASSPRGSGNTIYF. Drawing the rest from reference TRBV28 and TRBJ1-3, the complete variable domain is DVKVTQSSRYLVKRTGEKVFLECVQDMDHENMFWYRQDPGLGLRLIYFSYDVKMKEKGDIPEGYSVSREKKERFSLILESASTNQTSMYLCASSPRGSGNTIYFGEGSWLTVV.

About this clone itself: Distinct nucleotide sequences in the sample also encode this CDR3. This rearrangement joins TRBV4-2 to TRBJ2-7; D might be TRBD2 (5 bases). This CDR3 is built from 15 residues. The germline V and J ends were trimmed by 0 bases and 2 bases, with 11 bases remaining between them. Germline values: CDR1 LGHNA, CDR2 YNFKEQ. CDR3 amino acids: CASSQDPGNTYEQYF. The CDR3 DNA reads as TGTGCCAGCAGCCAAGATCCGGGGAACACCTACGAGCAGTACTTC.

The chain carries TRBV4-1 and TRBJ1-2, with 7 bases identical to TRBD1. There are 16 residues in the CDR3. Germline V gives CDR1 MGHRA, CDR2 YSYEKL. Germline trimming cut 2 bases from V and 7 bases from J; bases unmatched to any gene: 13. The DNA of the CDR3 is TGCGCCAGCAGCCAATTCCCCTCCTGGACAGGACTTGGCTACACCTTC. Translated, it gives CASSQFPSWTGLGYTF.

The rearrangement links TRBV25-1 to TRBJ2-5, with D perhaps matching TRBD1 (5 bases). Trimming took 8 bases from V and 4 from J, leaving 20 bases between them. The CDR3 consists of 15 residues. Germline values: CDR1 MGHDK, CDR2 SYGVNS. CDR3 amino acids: CASQPPGNKGETQYF. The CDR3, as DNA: TGTGCCAGCCAACCCCCAGGGAACAAGGGAGAGACCCAGTACTTC.

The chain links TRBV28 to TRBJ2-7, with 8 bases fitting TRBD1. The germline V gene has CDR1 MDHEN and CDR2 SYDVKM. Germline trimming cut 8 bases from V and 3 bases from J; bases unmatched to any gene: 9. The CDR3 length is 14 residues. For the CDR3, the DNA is TGTGCCAGCGTGGGATCCAGGGGGCTCTACGAGCAGTACTTC. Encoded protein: CASVGSRGLYEQYF.

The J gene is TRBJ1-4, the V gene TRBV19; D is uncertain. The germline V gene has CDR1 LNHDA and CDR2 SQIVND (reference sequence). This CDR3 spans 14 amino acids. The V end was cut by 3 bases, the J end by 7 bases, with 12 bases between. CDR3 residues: CASSITRAGEKLFF. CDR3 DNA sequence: TGTGCCAGTAGTATCACACGGGCGGGTGAAAAACTGTTTTTT.

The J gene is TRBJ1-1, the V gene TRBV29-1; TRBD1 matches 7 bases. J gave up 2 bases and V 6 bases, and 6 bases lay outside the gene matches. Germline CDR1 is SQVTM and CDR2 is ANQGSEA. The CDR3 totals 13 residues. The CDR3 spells CSVGTASNTEAFF. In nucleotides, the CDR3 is TGCAGCGTCGGGACAGCCTCTAACACTGAAGCTTTCTTT.

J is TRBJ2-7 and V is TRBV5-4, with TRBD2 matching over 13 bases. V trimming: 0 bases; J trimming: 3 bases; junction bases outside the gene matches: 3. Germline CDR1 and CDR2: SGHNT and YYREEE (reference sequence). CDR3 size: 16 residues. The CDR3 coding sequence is TGTGCCAGCAGCTTGGGAGGACTAGCGGGAGTCTACGAGCAGTACTTC. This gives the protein CASSLGGLAGVYEQYF.

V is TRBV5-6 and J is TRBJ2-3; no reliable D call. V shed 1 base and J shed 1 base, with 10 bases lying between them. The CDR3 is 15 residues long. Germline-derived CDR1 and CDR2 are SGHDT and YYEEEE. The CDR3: CASSLRSIGTDTQYF. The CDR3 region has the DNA TGTGCCAGCAGCTTGAGGTCGATAGGCACAGATACGCAGTATTTT.